The clone carrying this T cell receptor (beta chain) shows up as medium-sized by frequency. Its antigen remains unknown. Some 34,000 genome equivalents of blood DNA were amplified for TRB. This sample was taken from a study of T cell clusters in autoimmune cytopenias. Germline lookup yields CDR1 KGHSH and CDR2 LQKENI. The CDR3 is made up of 14 amino acids. Multiplex touch-down PCR amplified TRB using TRB-A and TRB-B pools in one tube. TCRdb reprocessed the multiplex PCR reads and keeps a single row for each CDR3 protein, giving no DNA. The listing records a few thousand distinct CDR3 sequences. Whole-study results and caveats: No experiment has yet validated the function of the T cell clusters defined in silico.

Sequenced sample: peripheral blood. The clonotype was recovered from a human donor with an autoimmune cytopenia or autoimmune hepatitis (not recorded which). The V gene is TRBV18, the J gene TRBJ1-3. The chain's CDR3 is CASSQGRGRNTIYF.